Following are 13 T cell receptor beta chains from one sample sequenced in a study of shared clonotypes between healthy human individuals. Here immunoSEQ multiplex PCR was the method, and the copy in TCRdb shows in-frame clones only, minus some. The profile covers approximately 2,300,000 clones, with under 95% appearing a single time and 0.3% to 0.45% taken by the ten largest. Source material: naive CD4+ T cells from PBMCs. Subset specified: CD45RA+ positively selected. All receptors derive from a man between 18 and 35 years old in good health. Some clones in this sample may be carry-over from other donors' samples.

V is TRBV5-1 and J is TRBJ1-1, with a tentative D call TRBD1 (6 bases). The germline V gene has CDR1 SGHRS and CDR2 YFSETQ. The V end lost 3 bases, the J end lost 0 bases, and 12 bases lay between the germline ends. The length of the CDR3 is 15 residues. In DNA form, the CDR3 reads TGCGCCAGCAGCTCCCCGGACAGACTGAACACTGAAGCTTTCTTT. Protein product: CASSSPDRLNTEAFF.

The chain combines TRBV30 with TRBJ1-2, with D unresolved. The germline V gene encodes CDR1 GTSNPN and CDR2 SVGIG (reference sequence). V was trimmed by 2 bases and J by 4 bases, leaving 11 bases between them. The CDR3 is made up of 13 amino acids. CDR3 sequence: CAWSKTKAYGYTF. As DNA, the CDR3 is TGTGCCTGGAGTAAAACCAAGGCCTATGGCTACACCTTC.

The chain links TRBV29-1 to TRBJ2-5, with D possibly TRBD1 on 5 matching bases. CDR3 length equals 12 residues. With 7 bases removed from V and 9 bases from J, the gap between germline ends came to 18 bases. Germline-derived CDR1 and CDR2 are SQVTM and ANQGSEA. DNA of the CDR3: TGCAGCGAAGGGTGGCCCCAAGGGGCCCAGTACTTC. This codes for CSEGWPQGAQYF.

This clone showed up just once. Other DNA sequences within the sample encode an identical CDR3. This chain links TRBV25-1 with TRBJ2-5; D remains unclear. Looked up from germline, CDR1 is MGHDK and CDR2 is SYGVNS. Trimming took 4 bases from V and 2 from J, leaving 2 bases between them. The CDR3 is made up of 11 amino acids. The DNA of the CDR3 is TGTGCCAGCAGTGGACAAGAGACCCAGTACTTC. Its translation: CASSGQETQYF.

This clone was recorded once. The V gene is TRBV29-1, the J gene TRBJ2-3; TRBD2 might be the D (5 bases). This CDR3 is built from 14 residues. V was clipped by 6 bases and J by 0 bases, with 13 bases between them. From germline, CDR1 is SQVTM and CDR2 ANQGSEA. CDR3 in amino acids: CSVRTFFSTDTQYF. The CDR3 DNA follows: TGCAGCGTGCGGACTTTTTTTAGCACAGATACGCAGTATTTT.

The V call is TRBV10-3, the J call TRBJ2-7; 8 bases line up with TRBD1. Per germline, CDR1 ENHRY and CDR2 SYGVKD. This CDR3 has 14 residues. V gave up 11 bases and J gave up 5 bases; unmatched junction bases: 14. CDR3 in DNA: TGTGCCTCCCGGACAGGGAAAAGTTACGACGAGCAGTACTTC. Translation gives CASRTGKSYDEQYF.

The chain carries TRBV25-1 and TRBJ1-2; the match to TRBD1 covers 10 bases. V was pared by 2 bases and J by 8 bases, with 2 bases of the junction left unmatched. CDR3 length: 13 residues. Germline V gives CDR1 MGHDK, CDR2 SYGVNS. Here the CDR3 reads CASSERDRGGYTF. The DNA of the CDR3 is TGTGCCAGCAGTGAACGGGACAGGGGAGGCTACACCTTC.

This clone has just one count. This rearrangement joins TRBV30 to TRBJ2-2; 11 nucleotides agree with TRBD2. Losses at the gene ends were 6 bases for V and 0 bases for J; bases not matched to a gene: 9. The germline gives CDR1 GTSNPN, CDR2 SVGIG (reference sequence). The length of the CDR3 is 17 residues. The CDR3: CACHVGSGRANTGELFF. The CDR3 nucleotides read TGTGCCTGCCATGTGGGTAGCGGGAGGGCGAACACCGGGGAGCTGTTTTTT.

This clone was recorded only once. The chain uses TRBV30 and TRBJ2-7; D call uncertain. The germline gives CDR1 GTSNPN, CDR2 SVGIG (reference sequence). The V end was cut by 5 bases, the J end by 2 bases, with 10 bases between. This CDR3 contains 12 residues. CDR3 bases: TGTGCCTGGGGCACCCAACCCTACGAGCAGTACTTC. Residues: CAWGTQPYEQYF.

This rearrangement joins TRBV27 to TRBJ1-4, with D tentatively TRBD1 (6 bases). The length of the CDR3 is 15 residues. Germline assignment: CDR1 MNHEY and CDR2 SMNVEV (reference sequence). V lost 3 bases, J lost 2 bases, and 10 bases lay in between. CDR3 sequence reads: CASSFARGTNEKLFF. The DNA for the CDR3 is TGTGCCAGCAGTTTCGCCAGGGGCACTAATGAAAAACTGTTTTTT. The full variable domain, its missing parts supplied by reference TRBV27 and TRBJ1-4, is EAQVTQNPRYLITVTGKKLTVTCSQNMNHEYMSWYRQDPGLGLRQIYYSMNVEVTDKGDVPEGYKVSRKEKRNFPLILESPSPNQTSLYFCASSFARGTNEKLFFGSGTQLSVL.

The chain has TRBV7-2 and TRBJ2-1; TRBD1 aligns across 9 bases. The CDR3 loop spans 15 amino acids. The trim removed 0 bases at V and 7 bases at J, leaving 4 bases unmatched. Looked up from germline, CDR1 is SGHTA and CDR2 is FQGNSA. CDR3 nucleotides: TGTGCCAGCAGCTTAGCGAACAGGGGGCGGAATGAGCAGTTCTTC. Protein sequence: CASSLANRGRNEQFF.

This chain connects TRBV29-1 to TRBJ2-7, with TRBD2 matching 13 bases. The germline V gene encodes CDR1 SQVTM and CDR2 ANQGSEA. J gave up 6 bases and V 6 bases, and 8 bases lay outside the gene matches. CDR3 length: 14 amino acids. Here the CDR3 reads CSVGRLAGGGEQYF. CDR3 coding DNA: TGCAGCGTCGGGAGACTAGCGGGAGGAGGCGAGCAGTACTTC.

The CDR3 loop is CASSQSGNHNEQFF. The DNA for the CDR3 is TGTGCCAGCAGCCAGAGCGGGAACCACAATGAGCAGTTCTTC. The chain links TRBV7-2 to TRBJ2-1; 7 positions match TRBD2. The CDR3 consists of 14 residues. Germline-derived CDR1 and CDR2 are SGHTA and FQGNSA. Trimming took 5 bases from V and 5 from J; bases not matched to a gene: 6.